Included here is one TCR beta chain sequence, with context. Its target is unknown. This sample stems from a study of T cell responses to AZD1222 COVID-19 vaccine. Across the whole study: Second-dose recipients at about 4 or about 12 weeks were treated as one pooled group.

TCRdb's copy holds only in-frame clones and misses some; the assay was immunoSEQ multiplex PCR. In the table there are about 160,000 clones, 88% of which are singletons. General study findings and limits: At study baseline, merely six AZD1222 recipients were seropositive.

Sequenced here: peripheral blood, sampled on day 0 of AZD1222 vaccination. This clonotype was sampled from an adult in good health.

CDR3 coding DNA: TGCGCCAGCAGCCAAGCACCCCTAGCGGGAGTTTCCTACAATGAGCAGTTCTTC. Translating gives CASSQAPLAGVSYNEQFF. The rearrangement uses TRBV4-3 and TRBJ2-1; TRBD2 matches 10 bases. Germline CDR1 is LGHNA and CDR2 is YSLEER. J gave up 1 base and V 1 base, and 7 bases lay outside the gene matches. This CDR3 comprises 18 residues.